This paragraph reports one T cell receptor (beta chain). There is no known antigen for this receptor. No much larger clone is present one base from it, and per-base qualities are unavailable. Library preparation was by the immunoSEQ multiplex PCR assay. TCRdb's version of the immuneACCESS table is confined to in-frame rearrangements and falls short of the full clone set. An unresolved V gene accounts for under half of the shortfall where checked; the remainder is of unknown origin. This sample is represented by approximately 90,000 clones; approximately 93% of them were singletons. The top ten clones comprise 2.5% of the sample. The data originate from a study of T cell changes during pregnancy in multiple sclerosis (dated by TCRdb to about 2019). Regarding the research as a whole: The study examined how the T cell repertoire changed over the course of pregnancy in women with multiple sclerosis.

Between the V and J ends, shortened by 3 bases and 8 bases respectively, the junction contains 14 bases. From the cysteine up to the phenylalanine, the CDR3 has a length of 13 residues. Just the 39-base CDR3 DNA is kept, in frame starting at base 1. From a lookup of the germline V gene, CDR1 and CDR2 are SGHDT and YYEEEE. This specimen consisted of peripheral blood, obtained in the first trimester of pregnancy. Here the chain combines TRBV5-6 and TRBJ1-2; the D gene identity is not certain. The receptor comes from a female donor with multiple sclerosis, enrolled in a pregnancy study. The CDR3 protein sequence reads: CASSSFGREGYTF. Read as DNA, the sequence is TGTGCCAGCAGCTCCTTTGGGAGAGAAGGCTACACCTTC.